The clone carrying this TCR beta chain was found a few times. What it recognizes is unknown. CDR3 size: 14 residues. V dropped 4 bases and J dropped 3 bases, with 13 bases sitting between them. Germline V gene data show CDR1 as SEHNR and CDR2 as FQNEAQ (reference sequence). Clones were sequenced by immunoSEQ multiplex PCR, and TCRdb holds only the in-frame ones, with some missing. The table records more than 150,000 clones, 88% of them present only once. This sample was included in a study of T cell responses to AZD1222 COVID-19 vaccine. Study-wide points: Nearly half of spike-specific TCRs reportedly target unmutated variant regions. Only after the peak T cell response were repertoires sampled. Two doses of AZD1222 preceded a rise in Spike-specific TCR breadth and depth. Baseline serology detected seropositivity in only a handful of AZD1222 recipients.

This clonotype was obtained from an adult in good health. Sequenced material: peripheral blood, taken on day 0 of AZD1222 vaccination. The chain uses TRBV7-9 and TRBJ2-7, with D tentatively TRBD1 (6 bases). CDR3 nucleotide sequence: TGTGCCAGCAGCTGGGAACAGGGCAACTACGAGCAGTACTTC. It is translated as CASSWEQGNYEQYF.